The 18 T cell receptor beta chains below were found in one sample sequenced in a study of OX40 agonist ivuxolimab in advanced cancers. This table comes from immunoSEQ multiplex PCR, and its TCRdb copy is limited to in-frame clones, with some not included. The repertoire includes 11,000 to 15,000 clones, roughly 75% of them detected once, and about 32% sits in the top ten. This material consisted of CD4+ or CD8+ T cells sorted from blood, taken in a trial of the OX40 agonist ivuxolimab. These receptors were collected from an adult with an advanced solid tumor such as melanoma, head and neck, liver or kidney cancer.

The chain employs TRBV28 and TRBJ2-7, with 7 bases lining up with TRBD1. CDR3 length: 14 residues. Trimming at V came to 6 bases and at J to 0 bases, leaving 5 bases not matched to a gene. Germline V CDR1 and CDR2: MDHEN, SYDVKM. CDR3 DNA sequence: TGTGCCAGCAGCCGTAGACAGGGCTCCTACGAGCAGTACTTC. This sequence encodes CASSRRQGSYEQYF.

The gene calls are TRBV11-3 and TRBJ2-5; D tentatively fits TRBD1 or TRBD2 (5 bases each). The J call is doubtful: the DNA matches TRBJ2-7 better. This CDR3 contains 13 residues. CDR1 and CDR2 (germline): SGHNT, YENEEA. The DNA for the CDR3 is TGTGCCAGCAGCCTTCCAGGGACGGTCGAGCAGTACTTC. This encodes CASSLPGTVEQYF.

This clone showed up just a few times. V usage is TRBV6-5 and J usage is TRBJ2-1; the D gene is possibly TRBD2 (5 bases). Germline V gene lookup returns CDR1 MNHEY and CDR2 SVGAGI. This CDR3 has 15 amino acids. V was trimmed by 6 bases and J by 3 bases, leaving 15 bases between them. CDR3 in amino acids: CASSPLADFYNEQFF. The CDR3 region has the DNA TGTGCCAGCAGCCCTCTGGCGGACTTCTACAATGAGCAGTTCTTC.

This chain connects TRBV7-2 to TRBJ2-3; no clear D gene. The germline V gene encodes CDR1 SGHTA and CDR2 FQGNSA. The CDR3 is 16 amino acids. V lost 1 base and J lost 2, with 13 bases in between. The CDR3 DNA sequence: TGTGCCAGCAGCTTAGGTGCCATTCGGGCCACAGATACGCAGTATTTT. Its translation is CASSLGAIRATDTQYF.

The chain employs TRBV4-3 and TRBJ2-5, with TRBD2 matching 12 bases. V shed 4 bases and J 5 bases; nucleotides not matched to a gene: 5. Germline V lookup: CDR1 LGHNA, CDR2 YSLEER. CDR3 size: 15 residues. The CDR3 DNA is TGCGCCAGCAGCCTTTGGACTAGCGGGATGGAGACCCAGTACTTC. This gives the protein CASSLWTSGMETQYF.

V and J are TRBV5-1 and TRBJ2-7; 9 bases line up with TRBD1. The trim removed 0 bases at V and 3 bases at J, leaving 4 bases unmatched. Per the germline V gene, CDR1 is SGHRS and CDR2 is YFSETQ. The CDR3 loop spans 15 amino acids. The CDR3 loop reads CASSLAWDRDYEQYF. As DNA, the CDR3 is TGCGCCAGCAGCTTGGCTTGGGACAGGGACTACGAGCAGTACTTC.

The chain is built from TRBV27 and TRBJ2-3, with D possibly being TRBD1 (5 bases). Germline assignment: CDR1 MNHEY and CDR2 SMNVEV (reference sequence). This CDR3 is 15 amino acids long. V lost 3 bases and J lost 0, with 10 bases in between. The CDR3 is CASSLGLISTDTQYF. DNA for the CDR3: TGTGCCAGCAGTTTGGGGCTAATAAGCACAGATACGCAGTATTTT.

The chain is built from TRBV28 and TRBJ2-1, with D perhaps matching TRBD1 (6 bases). Germline V lookup: CDR1 MDHEN, CDR2 SYDVKM. V was cut by 5 bases and J by 3 bases, with 14 bases left in between. The CDR3 runs to 15 residues. The CDR3 DNA is TGTGCCAGCAGTATGACAGGAACTCTCTACAATGAGCAGTTCTTC. Residues: CASSMTGTLYNEQFF.

This clone was seen a handful of times. V is TRBV7-9 and J is TRBJ2-3, with D perhaps TRBD1 or TRBD2 (5 bases each). V was trimmed by 2 bases and J by 0 bases, leaving 12 bases between them. The germline CDR1 and CDR2 sequences are SEHNR and FQNEAQ (reference sequence). CDR3 length equals 16 residues. This CDR3 reads CASSLLRGASTDTQYF. The CDR3, as DNA: TGTGCCAGCAGCTTATTGAGGGGAGCTAGCACAGATACGCAGTATTTT.

The chain recombines TRBV11-3 with TRBJ2-1; maybe TRBD2 (5 bases). CDR3 size: 12 residues. The germline V and J ends were trimmed by 6 bases and 10 bases, with 13 bases remaining between them. Germline values: CDR1 SGHNT, CDR2 YENEEA. CDR3 DNA: TGTGCCAGCAGGCTTTCTTGGAGGGAGCAGTTCTTC. Translation gives CASRLSWREQFF.

The chain links TRBV7-3 to TRBJ2-3; 7 nucleotides align to TRBD1. This CDR3 is built from 13 residues. The germline CDR1 and CDR2 sequences are SGHTA and FQGTGA. V lost 5 bases and J lost 5; bases outside the gene matches: 4. The CDR3 is CASSSRDRDTQYF. The CDR3 bases are TGTGCCAGCAGCAGCCGGGACAGAGATACGCAGTATTTT.

This sequence joins TRBV25-1 and TRBJ2-7; D gene unclear. CDR3 length equals 12 residues. The V gene's germline CDR1 is MGHDK and CDR2 SYGVNS. V lost 8 bases, J lost 0 bases, and 8 bases lay in between. CDR3 nucleotide sequence: TGTGCCAGCGGAGACAACTCCTACGAGCAGTACTTC. Translating gives CASGDNSYEQYF.

The V gene is TRBV5-6, the J gene TRBJ2-1; D unresolved. Germline CDR1 and CDR2: SGHDT and YYEEEE. Trimming took off 0 bases at V and 6 bases at J, with 10 bases between the two ends. The CDR3 loop spans 14 amino acids. In DNA form, the CDR3 reads TGTGCCAGCAGCTTGGCTGTCGCCCTCAATGAGCAGTTCTTC. Translation: CASSLAVALNEQFF.

This clone was counted a few times. Other nucleotide sequences in the sample specify the same CDR3. CDR3 DNA sequence: TGTGCCAGTAGTGAAGGACAGACCTACGAGCAGTACTTC. Residues: CASSEGQTYEQYF. This chain connects TRBV19 to TRBJ2-7; possible D gene TRBD1, 6 bases. V was trimmed by 5 bases and J by 2 bases, leaving 10 bases between them. The CDR3 has 13 amino acids. CDR1 and CDR2 (germline): LNHDA, SQIVND (reference sequence).

The chain links TRBV11-2 to TRBJ2-3, with 13 bases identical to TRBD2. Per the germline V gene, CDR1 is SGHAT and CDR2 is FQNNGV. Unmatched junction bases numbered 4, after V lost 5 bases and J lost 5 bases. The CDR3 length is 15 residues. CDR3 residues: CASSIRTSGRDTQYF. Here the CDR3 DNA reads TGTGCCAGCAGCATCCGGACTAGCGGGAGAGATACGCAGTATTTT.

The table lists this clone with a count of one. The genes are TRBV7-2 and TRBJ1-3; D unresolved. CDR3 length: 17 amino acids. V was trimmed by 0 bases and J by 0 bases, leaving 12 bases between them. CDR1 and CDR2 from the germline V gene are SGHTA and FQGNSA. The chain's CDR3 is CASSLAGRVYSGNTIYF. The DNA for the CDR3 is TGTGCCAGCAGCTTAGCGGGTAGAGTTTACTCTGGAAACACCATATATTTT. The variable domain in full, with the rest retrieved from reference TRBV7-2 and TRBJ1-3, is GAGVSQSPSNKVTEKGKDVELRCDPISGHTALYWYRQSLGQGLEFLIYFQGNSAPDKSGLPSDRFSAERTGGSVSTLTIQRTQQEDSAVYLCASSLAGRVYSGNTIYFGEGSWLTVV.

This clone appeared a few times. Other DNA variants within this sample encode the same CDR3. CDR3 amino acids: CASSLQTAYEQYF. The CDR3 region has the DNA TGTGCCAGCAGCTTACAGACCGCCTACGAGCAGTACTTC. This chain links TRBV11-2 with TRBJ2-7; no clear D gene. CDR3 length: 13 residues. V lost 2 bases to trimming and J lost 2 bases, with 7 bases between them. The V gene's germline CDR1 is SGHAT and CDR2 FQNNGV. Looking up the rest from reference TRBV11-2 and TRBJ2-7 gives the full variable domain: EAGVAQSPRYKIIEKRQSVAFWCNPISGHATLYWYQQILGQGPKLLIQFQNNGVVDDSQLPKDRFSAERLKGVDSTLKIQPAKLEDSAVYLCASSLQTAYEQYFGPGTRLTVT.

The rearrangement links TRBV27 to TRBJ2-7; D uncertain. The CDR3 contains 13 residues. CDR1 is MNHEY, CDR2 SMNVEV, per germline (reference sequence). V was cut by 0 bases and J by 3 bases, with 6 bases left in between. This CDR3 is CASSLSASYEQYF. The CDR3 DNA follows: TGTGCCAGCAGTTTATCGGCCAGCTACGAGCAGTACTTC.